Listed here are 26 T cell receptor beta chains from one sample, sequenced in a study of T cell changes during pregnancy in multiple sclerosis. Only in-frame clones appear in the TCRdb table, and some are missing; sequencing was by immunoSEQ multiplex PCR. There are 90,000 to 120,000 clones in the sample; about 90% occur only once, and more than 0.65% lies in the top ten. The input for sequencing was peripheral blood, taken in the third trimester of pregnancy. These receptors were taken from a female donor in good health, enrolled as a control in a pregnancy study.

The chain is built from TRBV7-2 and TRBJ1-5, with 8 positions matching TRBD1. The CDR3 totals 13 residues. Germline CDR1 is SGHTA and CDR2 is FQGNSA. Unmatched junction bases numbered 1, after V lost 5 bases and J lost 4 bases. The CDR3 region has the DNA TGTGCCAGCAGCGGGGACAGGAATCAGCCCCAGCATTTT. This translates into CASSGDRNQPQHF.

The CDR3 loop reads CAWSLPGTSRNIQYF. The CDR3 DNA sequence: TGTGCCTGGAGTCTTCCCGGGACTAGCAGAAACATTCAGTACTTC. The J gene is TRBJ2-4, the V gene TRBV30; 9 nucleotides align to TRBD2. Germline lookup yields CDR1 GTSNPN and CDR2 SVGIG (reference sequence). With V trimmed by 2 bases and J by 6 bases, 8 bases remained unmatched. The CDR3 consists of 15 residues.

Worth noting for this clone: One junction end does not reproduce the germline sequence, and a read error may be involved. The genes are TRBV19 and TRBJ1-1; 9 bases line up with TRBD1. The V gene's germline CDR1 is LNHDA and CDR2 SQIVND (reference sequence). CDR3 length: 17 amino acids. CDR3 coding DNA: TGTGCCAGTAGTTTAGAGCGGGACAGGGTATGGAACACTGAAGCTTTCTTT. Translated: CASSLERDRVWNTEAFF.

The chain joins TRBV7-2 to TRBJ1-6; maybe TRBD1 (6 bases). CDR1 is SGHTA, CDR2 FQGNSA, per germline. The V end was cut by 5 bases, the J end by 0 bases, with 11 bases between. The CDR3 is made up of 16 amino acids. For the CDR3, the DNA is TGTGCCAGCAGCGCCAGGGGAAACTCCTATAATTCACCCCTCCACTTT. This sequence encodes CASSARGNSYNSPLHF.

The gene calls are TRBV2 and TRBJ2-7, with TRBD1 matching over 9 bases. V gave up 4 bases and J gave up 4 bases; unmatched junction bases: 5. Germline V gene sequence: CDR1 SNHLY, CDR2 FYNNEI. There are 14 residues in the CDR3. CDR3 residues: CASSADRGFYEQYF. The DNA of the CDR3 is TGTGCCAGCAGTGCGGACAGGGGCTTTTACGAGCAGTACTTC.

The CDR3 here is CAWETGVGETQYF. CDR3 coding DNA: TGTGCCTGGGAGACAGGGGTGGGAGAGACCCAGTACTTC. The rearrangement links TRBV30 to TRBJ2-5, with 8 positions matching TRBD1. There are 13 residues in the CDR3. Trimming cost V 5 bases and J 4 bases; bases outside gene matches: 6. The germline CDR1 and CDR2 sequences are GTSNPN and SVGIG (reference sequence).

The gene calls are TRBV5-1 and TRBJ2-2; TRBD1 matches 12 bases. The CDR3 spans 18 residues. Germline lookup yields CDR1 SGHRS and CDR2 YFSETQ. The V and J ends lost 0 bases and 5 bases, in that order; junction bases with no gene match: 8. In DNA form, the CDR3 reads TGCGCCAGCAGCTTGGAGGGTCCGGGACAGGGGGCGACCGGGGAGCTGTTTTTT. This codes for CASSLEGPGQGATGELFF. Using reference TRBV5-1 and TRBJ2-2 for the parts outside the CDR3, the full variable domain is KAGVTQTPRYLIKTRGQQVTLSCSPISGHRSVSWYQQTPGQGLQFLFEYFSETQRNKGNFPGRFSGRQFSNSRSEMNVSTLELGDSALYLCASSLEGPGQGATGELFFGEGSRLTVL.

The rearrangement links TRBV29-1 to TRBJ2-3; D possibly corresponds to TRBD2 (6 bases). V dropped 6 bases and J dropped 2 bases, with 15 bases sitting between them. The CDR3 is 14 residues long. CDR1 SQVTM and CDR2 ANQGSEA come from the germline V gene. DNA of the CDR3: TGCAGCGTCCGAGGGGCGGGGTTCACAGATACGCAGTATTTT. This sequence encodes CSVRGAGFTDTQYF.

The chain uses TRBV4-1 and TRBJ2-7; 9 bases map to TRBD2. The junction had 7 bases not matched to a gene; V was cut back by 0 bases and J by 7 bases. The CDR3 is 15 residues long. In germline, CDR1 is MGHRA, CDR2 YSYEKL. The CDR3, as DNA: TGCGCCAGCAGCCAAGACTGGGCTAGCGGGGAAGAGCAGTACTTC. Translated: CASSQDWASGEEQYF.

In DNA form, the CDR3 reads TGTGCCAGCAGTTACTCGGACAGGGGTTCTGAAGCTTTCTTT. This sequence encodes CASSYSDRGSEAFF. The genes are TRBV6-6 and TRBJ1-1, with 9 bases that match TRBD1. CDR1 is MNHNY, CDR2 SVGAGI, per germline (reference sequence). This CDR3 region has 14 residues. J was trimmed by 6 bases and V by 0 bases; bases with no gene match: 2.

The J gene is TRBJ1-6, the V gene TRBV23-1, with D perhaps matching TRBD1 (6 bases). TRBV23-1 is known as an ORF, though its function is uncertain. CDR3 size: 15 residues. Trimming cost V 3 bases and J 8 bases, with 14 bases left between them. CDR3 residues: CASSHRAGGDSPLHF. CDR3 sequence (DNA): TGCGCCAGCAGTCACCGGGCGGGGGGCGATTCACCCCTCCACTTT.

The CDR3 DNA is TGTGCCAGCAGGACTACCGTTGACTCACCCCTCCACTTT. Translation gives CASRTTVDSPLHF. This rearrangement joins TRBV6-5 to TRBJ1-6; no clear D gene. Deletions cut 6 bases from V and 10 bases from J, with 13 bases between. The CDR3 sequence is 13 residues long. Germline V gene data show CDR1 as MNHEY and CDR2 as SVGAGI.

The chain employs TRBV5-1 and TRBJ1-1, with 7 nucleotides matching TRBD1. The CDR3 is made up of 14 amino acids. V was clipped by 1 base and J by 5 bases; unmatched bases: 5. CDR1 is SGHRS and CDR2 is YFSETQ in the germline V gene. CDR3 sequence reads: CASSLRGGETEAFF. CDR3 sequence (DNA): TGCGCCAGCAGCTTGAGAGGGGGCGAAACTGAAGCTTTCTTT.

The rearrangement uses TRBV6-6 and TRBJ2-3; D might be TRBD2 (5 bases). There are 16 residues in the CDR3. Germline-derived CDR1 and CDR2 are MNHNY and SVGAGI (reference sequence). V lost 0 bases and J lost 3, with 13 bases in between. The CDR3 nucleotides are TGTGCCAGCAGTTACTCGAGGGAAGTCGCGACAGATACGCAGTATTTT. It encodes CASSYSREVATDTQYF.

This rearrangement joins TRBV7-2 to TRBJ2-2, with 9 bases that match TRBD2. This CDR3 spans 14 amino acids. Per the germline V gene, CDR1 is SGHTA and CDR2 is FQGNSA. Unmatched junction bases numbered 3, after V lost 6 bases and J lost 4 bases. The CDR3 protein is CASRLAGFTGELFF. The CDR3, as DNA: TGTGCCAGCAGGCTAGCGGGGTTCACCGGGGAGCTGTTTTTT.

The chain joins TRBV6-5 to TRBJ2-5; a possible D gene is TRBD2 (5 bases). V dropped 0 bases and J dropped 9 bases, with 14 bases sitting between them. The CDR3 spans 14 residues. Germline assignment: CDR1 MNHEY and CDR2 SVGAGI. CDR3 amino acids: CASSYSTARSAQYF. The CDR3 region has the DNA TGTGCCAGCAGTTACTCGACTGCCCGTAGCGCCCAGTACTTC.

The genes are TRBV6-5 and TRBJ1-2, with D uncertain. The CDR3 is 14 residues long. Germline V gene sequence: CDR1 MNHEY, CDR2 SVGAGI. V lost 5 bases and J 1 base, leaving 11 bases between the germline ends. CDR3 region: CASSPEYGNYGYTF. The CDR3 nucleotides are TGTGCCAGCAGTCCCGAGTATGGTAACTATGGCTACACCTTC.

This clone occurred once. The rearrangement links TRBV7-8 to TRBJ1-2; the match to TRBD1 covers 10 bases. The V gene end was trimmed by 5 bases and the J gene end by 6 bases; junction bases not matched to a gene: 12. This CDR3 contains 16 residues. The germline V gene has CDR1 SGHVS and CDR2 FQNEAQ. CDR3 sequence reads: CASSATGTGDLDGYTF. CDR3 DNA: TGTGCCAGCAGCGCTACCGGGACAGGGGATTTGGATGGCTACACCTTC.

The genes are TRBV5-6 and TRBJ1-3, with a tentative D call TRBD1 (5 bases). Germline CDR1 and CDR2: SGHDT and YYEEEE. The CDR3 runs 18 residues. V was clipped by 2 bases and J by 1 base, with 19 bases between them. CDR3 in amino acids: CASSFSTLGGRSGNTIYF. CDR3 DNA: TGTGCCAGCAGCTTCAGCACCTTGGGGGGGAGGTCTGGAAACACCATATATTTT.

The chain employs TRBV11-3 and TRBJ1-2, with D perhaps TRBD1 (5 bases). V gave up 0 bases and J gave up 1 base, with 9 bases separating them. The germline V gene encodes CDR1 SGHNT and CDR2 YENEEA. This CDR3 contains 15 residues. The CDR3 DNA sequence: TGTGCCAGCAGCTTAGACAGGACAAATAACTATGGCTACACCTTC. Amino acids: CASSLDRTNNYGYTF. Using reference TRBV11-3 and TRBJ1-2 for the parts outside the CDR3, the full variable domain is EAGVVQSPRYKIIEKKQPVAFWCNPISGHNTLYWYLQNLGQGPELLIRYENEEAVDDSQLPKDRFSAERLKGVDSTLKIQPAELGDSAVYLCASSLDRTNNYGYTFGSGTRLTVV.

The chain couples TRBV18 to TRBJ1-2; D is uncertain. The germline gives CDR1 KGHSH, CDR2 LQKENI. This CDR3 is built from 15 residues. V was trimmed by 0 bases and J by 0 bases, leaving 8 bases between them. The CDR3 DNA reads TGTGCCAGCTCACCACCGGCAGATACTAACTATGGCTACACCTTC. This gives the protein CASSPPADTNYGYTF.

The rearrangement joins TRBV19 to TRBJ1-6, with 7 bases fitting TRBD1. This CDR3 comprises 14 residues. The germline gives CDR1 LNHDA, CDR2 SQIVND (reference sequence). V lost 6 bases to trimming and J lost 5 bases; unmatched junction nucleotides: 4. For the CDR3, the DNA is TGTGCCAGTAGACCCGGACAGGATAATTCACCCCTCCACTTT. This encodes CASRPGQDNSPLHF. Using reference TRBV19 and TRBJ1-6 for the parts outside the CDR3, the full variable domain is DGGITQSPKYLFRKEGQNVTLSCEQNLNHDAMYWYRQDPGQGLRLIYYSQIVNDFQKGDIAEGYSVSREKKESFPLTVTSAQKNPTAFYLCASRPGQDNSPLHFGNGTRLTVT.

The chain uses TRBV2 and TRBJ1-4; 9 nucleotides match TRBD1. The V gene end was trimmed by 2 bases and the J gene end by 2 bases; junction bases not matched to a gene: 3. Per the germline V gene, CDR1 is SNHLY and CDR2 is FYNNEI. The CDR3 is 16 residues long. The CDR3 region is CASSEPDRGTNEKLFF. As DNA, the CDR3 is TGTGCCAGCAGTGAACCCGACAGGGGGACTAATGAAAAACTGTTTTTT.

The V call is TRBV11-1, the J call TRBJ2-7; the D gene is possibly TRBD2 (5 bases). This CDR3 has 14 residues. CDR1 SGHAT and CDR2 FQDESV come from the germline V gene (reference sequence). The V gene lost 3 bases and the J gene lost 3 bases, with 12 bases spanning the gap. Here the CDR3 DNA reads TGTGCCAGCAGCTTTACAGAGGGAAACTACGAGCAGTACTTC. It encodes CASSFTEGNYEQYF.

In DNA form, the CDR3 reads TGTGCCAGCAGCTATCTTACTGAAGCTTTCTTT. Translating it yields CASSYLTEAFF. This chain links TRBV25-1 with TRBJ1-1; D gene unclear. The V end was cut by 6 bases, the J end by 5 bases, with 7 bases between. The germline V gene encodes CDR1 MGHDK and CDR2 SYGVNS. The CDR3 sequence is 11 residues long.

This clone came up once. The chain has TRBV5-6 and TRBJ1-1; D call uncertain. V gave up 4 bases and J gave up 2 bases, with 15 bases separating them. Per germline, CDR1 SGHDT and CDR2 YYEEEE. There are 15 residues in the CDR3. The CDR3 region is CASSPVRLINTEAFF. The CDR3 DNA is TGTGCCAGCAGCCCCGTTCGGTTGATAAACACTGAAGCTTTCTTT.